This T cell receptor beta chain was profiled in a study of OX40 agonist ivuxolimab in advanced cancers. Study details: Of mixed ages from about 20 to 85 and averaging approximately 60 years, the group was about 86% male.

With V trimmed by 7 bases and J by 3 bases, 17 bases remained unmatched. The length of the CDR3 is 16 residues. Germline assignment: CDR1 SQVTM and CDR2 ANQGSEA. Profiled with immunoSEQ multiplex PCR; TCRdb holds only in-frame clones, not every one. The data show roughly 77,000 clones, 85% to 95% seen once. V and J are TRBV29-1 and TRBJ1-2, with 7 positions matching TRBD1. The clonotype originates from an adult with an advanced solid tumor such as melanoma, head and neck, liver or kidney cancer. Sequenced material: CD4+ or CD8+ T cells sorted from blood, taken in a trial of the OX40 agonist ivuxolimab. CDR3 nucleotides: TGCAGCGGATTAACGCACCGACAGGGAGGGGACTATGGCTACACCTTC. It translates to CSGLTHRQGGDYGYTF.